A selection of T cell receptor beta chains follows, all from one sample in a study of blood T cell repertoires in COVID-19. Here immunoSEQ multiplex PCR was the method, and the copy in TCRdb shows in-frame clones only, minus some. The sample has around 280,000 clones, 87% seen once. The specimen was PBMCs or T cells enriched from blood (not recorded which). The receptors originated from a woman in her thirties or forties who had recovered from COVID-19. Both conserved end residues are part of each CDR3. The D gene is left open where the match is weak. Expanded clones are given a class, and other clones once, few, many or no size at all.

clone_size: .
v_call: TRBV27
j_call: TRBJ2-7
d_call: TRBD1
cdr3_nt: TGTGCCAGCAGTATCCCCCGGGACAGCCCCTACGAGCAGTACTTC
cdr3_aa: CASSIPRDSPYEQYF

clone_size: .
v_call: TRBV5-1
j_call: TRBJ1-5
d_call: .
cdr3_nt: TGCGCCAGCAGCTCGGGGGATAGCAATCAGCCCCAGCATTTT
cdr3_aa: CASSSGDSNQPQHF

clone_size: once
v_call: TRBV27
j_call: TRBJ2-7
d_call: .
cdr3_nt: TGTGCCAGCAGGGGGCCAGGGAAGAGGTTGGGCGAGCAGTACTTC
cdr3_aa: CASRGPGKRLGEQYF

clone_size: .
v_call: TRBV6-5
j_call: TRBJ2-3
d_call: TRBD1
cdr3_nt: TGTGCCAGCAGTACTGGACAGGGCCCAGATACGCAGTATTTT
cdr3_aa: CASSTGQGPDTQYF

clone_size: once
v_call: TRBV19
j_call: TRBJ1-1
d_call: .
cdr3_nt: TGTGCCAGTAGTAGTGTCATGAACACTGAAGCTTTCTTT
cdr3_aa: CASSSVMNTEAFF

clone_size: .
v_call: TRBV7-2
j_call: TRBJ1-1
d_call: TRBD1
cdr3_nt: TGTGCCAGCAGCTTTGGGACAGCGAACACTGAAGCTTTCTTT
cdr3_aa: CASSFGTANTEAFF

clone_size: .
v_call: TRBV28
j_call: TRBJ1-5
d_call: TRBD1
cdr3_nt: TGTGCCAGCAGATCAGGACAGGGTGGCCAGCCCCAGCATTTT
cdr3_aa: CASRSGQGGQPQHF

clone_size: many
v_call: TRBV10-3
j_call: TRBJ2-7
d_call: TRBD1
cdr3_nt: TGTGCCACCGCCGGGGGGACAGGGGGCCACGAGCAGTACTTC
cdr3_aa: CATAGGTGGHEQYF

clone_size: .
v_call: TRBV7-2
j_call: TRBJ2-4
d_call: TRBD2
cdr3_nt: TGTGCCAGCAGCTATGACAGTTCGGGAGGAAACATTCAGTACTTC
cdr3_aa: CASSYDSSGGNIQYF

clone_size: .
v_call: TRBV28
j_call: TRBJ1-4
d_call: TRBD1
cdr3_nt: TGTGCCAGCAGTTTCAGCGGGGACAGGGGGGGAAAACTGTTTTTT
cdr3_aa: CASSFSGDRGGKLFF

clone_size: many
v_call: TRBV7-6
j_call: TRBJ2-2
d_call: TRBD1
cdr3_nt: TGTGCCAGCAGCACAGGGACAGGGCGCGGGGAGCTGTTTTTT
cdr3_aa: CASSTGTGRGELFF

clone_size: .
v_call: TRBV7-2
j_call: TRBJ1-1
d_call: .
cdr3_nt: TGTGCCAGCAGCTCTGGGTCGGCCGCAGGGACTGAAGCTTTCTTT
cdr3_aa: CASSSGSAAGTEAFF

clone_size: .
v_call: TRBV27
j_call: TRBJ2-7
d_call: TRBD1
cdr3_nt: TGTGCCAGCAGGATAGGGACAGGGGAACGGCAGTACTTC
cdr3_aa: CASRIGTGERQYF

clone_size: .
v_call: TRBV7-2
j_call: TRBJ2-7
d_call: TRBD2
cdr3_nt: TGTGCCAGCAGCTTAGCGGCGGGAGGGAAAGCCTACGAGCAGTACTTC
cdr3_aa: CASSLAAGGKAYEQYF

clone_size: .
v_call: TRBV7-6
j_call: TRBJ2-6
d_call: .
cdr3_nt: TGTGCCAGCAGCCCCTCCCGCTCTGGGGCCAACGTCCTGACTTTC
cdr3_aa: CASSPSRSGANVLTF

clone_size: .
v_call: TRBV27
j_call: TRBJ2-5
d_call: .
cdr3_nt: TGTGCCAGCAGTTTATTCGGGGGTGGAGAGACCCAGTACTTC
cdr3_aa: CASSLFGGGETQYF

clone_size: .
v_call: TRBV6-5
j_call: TRBJ2-2
d_call: .
cdr3_nt: TGTGCCAGCAGTTACTCAAACAGAAACACCGGGGAGCTGTTTTTT
cdr3_aa: CASSYSNRNTGELFF

clone_size: .
v_call: TRBV28
j_call: TRBJ1-6
d_call: TRBD1
cdr3_nt: TGTGCCAGCAGTCCCTTTCCGGGACAGAATAATTCACCCCTCCACTTT
cdr3_aa: CASSPFPGQNNSPLHF

clone_size: .
v_call: TRBV27
j_call: TRBJ1-2
d_call: TRBD1
cdr3_nt: TGTGCCAGTTCGCTTTCTGGACAGGTCGGCTATGGCTACACCTTC
cdr3_aa: CASSLSGQVGYGYTF

clone_size: .
v_call: TRBV14
j_call: TRBJ1-3
d_call: .
cdr3_nt: TGTGCCAGCAGCGGACAGGGAAACACCATATATTTT
cdr3_aa: CASSGQGNTIYF

clone_size: .
v_call: TRBV3-1/TRBV3-2
j_call: TRBJ2-1
d_call: .
cdr3_nt: TGTGCCAGCAGCGACTTGAGGAATGAGCAGTTCTTC
cdr3_aa: CASSDLRNEQFF

clone_size: .
v_call: TRBV15
j_call: TRBJ1-6
d_call: .
cdr3_nt: TGTGCCACCAGCAGAGTCGATTTCGGGACATCAAATTCACCCCTCCACTTT
cdr3_aa: CATSRVDFGTSNSPLHF

clone_size: .
v_call: TRBV5-1
j_call: TRBJ2-3
d_call: TRBD2
cdr3_nt: TGCGCCAGCAGCTTGGTGGCGGGAGATGCGGGAGATACGCAGTATTTT
cdr3_aa: CASSLVAGDAGDTQYF

clone_size: once
v_call: TRBV27
j_call: TRBJ2-6
d_call: .
cdr3_nt: TGTGCCAGCAGTCTGTCTGGGCTTGGGGCCAACGTCCTGACTTTC
cdr3_aa: CASSLSGLGANVLTF

clone_size: .
v_call: TRBV6-1
j_call: TRBJ2-2
d_call: .
cdr3_nt: TGTGCCAGCAGTGATACAGGGTACACCGGGGAGCTGTTTTTT
cdr3_aa: CASSDTGYTGELFF

clone_size: once
v_call: TRBV20-1
j_call: TRBJ2-3
d_call: .
cdr3_nt: TGCAGTGCGCTAAAGATAGATACGCAGTATTTT
cdr3_aa: CSALKIDTQYF

clone_size: .
v_call: TRBV3-1/TRBV3-2
j_call: TRBJ1-1
d_call: .
cdr3_nt: TGTGCCAGCAGCCAATTGACCAGGGCGAACACTGAAGCTTTCTTT
cdr3_aa: CASSQLTRANTEAFF

clone_size: .
v_call: TRBV5-1
j_call: TRBJ1-6
d_call: TRBD1
cdr3_nt: TGCGCCAGCAGCCAGGGACAGGGACGTTCACCCCTCCACTTT
cdr3_aa: CASSQGQGRSPLHF

clone_size: once
v_call: TRBV9
j_call: TRBJ2-5
d_call: TRBD2
cdr3_nt: TGTGCCAGCAGCGTAGATACTGGGGAGGGGAAGCGAGAGACCCAGTACTTC
cdr3_aa: CASSVDTGEGKRETQYF

clone_size: .
v_call: TRBV28
j_call: TRBJ1-5
d_call: .
cdr3_nt: TGTGCCAGCAATGGGGGCGGGGGGCCCAATCAGCCCCAGCATTTT
cdr3_aa: CASNGGGGPNQPQHF

clone_size: once
v_call: TRBV27
j_call: TRBJ2-7
d_call: .
cdr3_nt: TGTGCCAGCAGACGAGGGCCCGGGTTGTACGAGCAGTACTTC
cdr3_aa: CASRRGPGLYEQYF

clone_size: .
v_call: TRBV2
j_call: TRBJ2-3
d_call: TRBD2
cdr3_nt: TGTGCCAGCAGTGAGAATGTATACGGGGGGGGTGCTAGCACAGATACGCAGTATTTT
cdr3_aa: CASSENVYGGGASTDTQYF

clone_size: .
v_call: TRBV5-1
j_call: TRBJ2-5
d_call: .
cdr3_nt: TGCGCCAGCAGCAAGCAGGTCTCCCAAGAGACCCAGTACTTC
cdr3_aa: CASSKQVSQETQYF

clone_size: .
v_call: TRBV12-2
j_call: TRBJ1-6
d_call: .
cdr3_nt: TGTGCAAGTCGCTTAGGGGGACTTGTGGGGACCTGGCGGCCACCCCTCCACTTT
cdr3_aa: CASRLGGLVGTWRPPLHF

clone_size: .
v_call: TRBV7-6
j_call: TRBJ2-1
d_call: TRBD2
cdr3_nt: TGTGCCAGCAGCGTAGCGGGAGTGAGGAATGAGCAGTTCTTC
cdr3_aa: CASSVAGVRNEQFF

clone_size: .
v_call: TRBV5-6
j_call: TRBJ2-7
d_call: TRBD2
cdr3_nt: TGTGCCAGCAGCTGGGGACTATTATCGCCGAACGAGCAGTACTTC
cdr3_aa: CASSWGLLSPNEQYF

clone_size: few
v_call: TRBV18
j_call: TRBJ2-5
d_call: .
cdr3_nt: TGTGCCAGCTCAGCCCAGACAACCTATCAAGAGACCCAGTACTTC
cdr3_aa: CASSAQTTYQETQYF

clone_size: .
v_call: TRBV7-2
j_call: TRBJ1-5
d_call: .
cdr3_nt: TGTGCCAGCAGCCCCACAGGGATCCGTAATCAGCCCCAGCATTTT
cdr3_aa: CASSPTGIRNQPQHF

clone_size: .
v_call: TRBV11-2
j_call: TRBJ2-1
d_call: .
cdr3_nt: TGTGCCAGCAGGGTCCCCGGCTACAATGAGCAGTTCTTC
cdr3_aa: CASRVPGYNEQFF

clone_size: .
v_call: TRBV27
j_call: TRBJ1-1
d_call: .
cdr3_nt: TGTGCCAGCAGTTCCCTTACAGGATTGAACACTGAAGCTTTCTTT
cdr3_aa: CASSSLTGLNTEAFF

clone_size: .
v_call: TRBV25-1
j_call: TRBJ2-3
d_call: TRBD1
cdr3_nt: TGTGCCAGCAGTGACACAGGGGCGGAGAACACAGATACGCAGTATTTT
cdr3_aa: CASSDTGAENTDTQYF

clone_size: .
v_call: TRBV28
j_call: TRBJ2-7
d_call: .
cdr3_nt: TGTGCCAGCAGTCCCCCCCGGTACGAGCAGTACTTC
cdr3_aa: CASSPPRYEQYF

clone_size: .
v_call: TRBV7-2
j_call: TRBJ2-4
d_call: TRBD2
cdr3_nt: TGTGCCAGCAGCTCTGGACTAGCGGGAGTCAGGGGGGAAAAAAACATTCAGTACTTC
cdr3_aa: CASSSGLAGVRGEKNIQYF

clone_size: .
v_call: TRBV19
j_call: TRBJ1-1
d_call: .
cdr3_nt: TGTGCCAGTAGGCTAGACAGTGAAGCTTTCTTT
cdr3_aa: CASRLDSEAFF

clone_size: .
v_call: TRBV9
j_call: TRBJ1-5
d_call: .
cdr3_nt: TGTGCCAGCAGCACGGGCAGGGAAGTCGGTCAGCCCCAGCATTTT
cdr3_aa: CASSTGREVGQPQHF

clone_size: .
v_call: TRBV7-6
j_call: TRBJ1-5
d_call: TRBD1
cdr3_nt: TGTGCCAGCAGCCCTAGCGGCGGGACAGGGACGGCGGGTCAGCCCCAGCATTTT
cdr3_aa: CASSPSGGTGTAGQPQHF

clone_size: .
v_call: TRBV28
j_call: TRBJ2-3
d_call: .
cdr3_nt: TGTGCCAGCAGGATAGGACTCCTCACAGATACGCAGTATTTT
cdr3_aa: CASRIGLLTDTQYF

clone_size: .
v_call: TRBV28
j_call: TRBJ1-1
d_call: TRBD1
cdr3_nt: TGTGCCAGCAGTTTATTTGGACGGGAGGGGGCGAACACTGAAGCTTTCTTT
cdr3_aa: CASSLFGREGANTEAFF

clone_size: .
v_call: TRBV28
j_call: TRBJ2-5
d_call: TRBD2
cdr3_nt: TGTGCCAGCAGTGGCCCAGCGGGAGTGAGGGAGACCCAGTACTTC
cdr3_aa: CASSGPAGVRETQYF

clone_size: .
v_call: TRBV28
j_call: TRBJ1-5
d_call: .
cdr3_nt: TGTGCCAGCAGTCCTCTGCAGGCACTTGACCGTTCCAATCAGCCCCAGCATTTT
cdr3_aa: CASSPLQALDRSNQPQHF

clone_size: .
v_call: TRBV15
j_call: TRBJ2-1
d_call: TRBD2
cdr3_nt: TGTGCCACCAGCAGAGATATGGCGGGAGTGCGTGAGCAGTTCTTC
cdr3_aa: CATSRDMAGVREQFF

clone_size: .
v_call: TRBV24-1
j_call: TRBJ1-5
d_call: .
cdr3_nt: TGTGCCACCAGTGCTCAACAGGCCGATGGCAATCAGCCCCAGCATTTT
cdr3_aa: CATSAQQADGNQPQHF

clone_size: .
v_call: TRBV2
j_call: TRBJ2-5
d_call: TRBD2
cdr3_nt: TGTGCCAGCAGCCGACTAGCCGAGACCCAGTACTTC
cdr3_aa: CASSRLAETQYF

clone_size: few
v_call: TRBV12-3/TRBV12-4
j_call: TRBJ1-2
d_call: .
cdr3_nt: TGTGCCAGCAGTTCTTTCTATGGCTACACCTTC
cdr3_aa: CASSSFYGYTF